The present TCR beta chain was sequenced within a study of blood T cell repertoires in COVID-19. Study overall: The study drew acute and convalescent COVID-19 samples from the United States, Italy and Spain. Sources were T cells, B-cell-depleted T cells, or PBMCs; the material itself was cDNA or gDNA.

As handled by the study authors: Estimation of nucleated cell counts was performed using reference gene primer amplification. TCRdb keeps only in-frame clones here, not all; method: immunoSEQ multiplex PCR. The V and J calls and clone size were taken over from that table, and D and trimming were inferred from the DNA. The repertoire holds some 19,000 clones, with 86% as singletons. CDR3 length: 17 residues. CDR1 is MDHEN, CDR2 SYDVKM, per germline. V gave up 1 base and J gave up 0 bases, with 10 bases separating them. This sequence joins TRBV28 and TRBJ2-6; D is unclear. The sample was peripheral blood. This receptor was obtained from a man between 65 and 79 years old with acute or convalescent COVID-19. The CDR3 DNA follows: TGTGCCAGCAGTTTATCCCCTCTAATCTCTGGGGCCAACGTCCTGACTTTC. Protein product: CASSLSPLISGANVLTF.